The 5 T cell receptor beta chains below come from one sample, sequenced in a study of technical replicates of blood from several donors. Measured with immunoSEQ multiplex PCR; TCRdb has only the in-frame clones, and not every one. Of 78,000 or so clones in the sample, about 89% were seen once. Sequencing was done on a sample of T cells isolated from PBMCs. The receptors stem from a human donor in good health.

The gene calls are TRBV7-9 and TRBJ2-5, with 12 bases fitting TRBD2. The junction had 3 bases not matched to a gene; V was cut back by 4 bases and J by 3 bases. This CDR3 spans 15 amino acids. Germline CDR1 SEHNR, CDR2 FQNEAQ (reference sequence). The CDR3 sequence is CASSSWTSGKETQYF. The DNA of the CDR3 is TGTGCCAGCAGCTCCTGGACTAGCGGGAAAGAGACCCAGTACTTC.

The chain has TRBV5-1 and TRBJ2-3; 8 bases align to TRBD1. Unmatched junction bases numbered 2, after V lost 1 base and J lost 1 base. The CDR3 extends over 15 amino acids. The V gene's germline CDR1 is SGHRS and CDR2 YFSETQ. The CDR3 loop reads CASSLTTGGTDTQYF. The CDR3 DNA reads as TGCGCCAGCAGCTTGACGACAGGGGGCACAGATACGCAGTATTTT.

The chain links TRBV7-9 to TRBJ2-3, with a tentative D call TRBD2 (5 bases). Trimming removed 3 bases at V and 3 bases at J, with 16 bases between. The CDR3 is made up of 16 amino acids. CDR1 and CDR2 (germline): SEHNR, FQNEAQ (reference sequence). The CDR3 is CASSFYPSGKTDTQYF. DNA of the CDR3: TGTGCCAGCAGCTTCTATCCCAGCGGAAAAACAGATACGCAGTATTTT.

The genes are TRBV11-2 and TRBJ2-3; TRBD1 aligns across 9 bases. V gave up 1 base and J gave up 2 bases; unmatched junction bases: 1. The CDR3 contains 15 residues. The germline V gene encodes CDR1 SGHAT and CDR2 FQNNGV. CDR3 region: CASSLGDRVTDTQYF. CDR3 DNA: TGTGCCAGCAGCTTAGGGGACAGGGTCACAGATACGCAGTATTTT.

The rearrangement joins TRBV5-8 to TRBJ2-7, with 7 bases lining up with TRBD1. The CDR3 is 14 amino acids. Germline V CDR1 and CDR2: SGHTS, YDEGEE. With V trimmed by 4 bases and J by 2 bases, 6 bases remained unmatched. CDR3 DNA sequence: TGTGCCAGCAGCCCCTGGGACAGAGCCTACGAGCAGTACTTC. Encoded protein: CASSPWDRAYEQYF.